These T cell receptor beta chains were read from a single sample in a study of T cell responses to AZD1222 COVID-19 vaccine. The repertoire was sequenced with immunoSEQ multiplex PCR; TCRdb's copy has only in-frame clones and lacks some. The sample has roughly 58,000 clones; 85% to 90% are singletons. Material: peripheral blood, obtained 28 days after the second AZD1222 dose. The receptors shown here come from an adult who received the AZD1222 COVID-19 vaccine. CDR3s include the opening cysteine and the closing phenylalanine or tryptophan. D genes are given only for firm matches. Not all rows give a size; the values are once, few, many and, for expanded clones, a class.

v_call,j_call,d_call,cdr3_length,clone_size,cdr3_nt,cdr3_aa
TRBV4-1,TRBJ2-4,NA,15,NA,TGCGCCAGCAGCCAAGAGGGTCTAGCCAAAAACATTCAGTACTTC,CASSQEGLAKNIQYF
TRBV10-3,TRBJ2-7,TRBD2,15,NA,TGTGCCATCAGCCCGGGTTCTAGCGGGAGCTACGAGCAGTACTTC,CAISPGSSGSYEQYF
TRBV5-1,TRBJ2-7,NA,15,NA,TGCGCCAGCAGCTTGGCCAGGGACCGCTCCTACGAGCAGTACTTC,CASSLARDRSYEQYF
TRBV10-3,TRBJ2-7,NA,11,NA,TGTGCCAGCCCGAGGGGCGACGAGCAGTACTTC,CASPRGDEQYF
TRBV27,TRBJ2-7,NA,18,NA,TGTGCCAGCAGTTTACGCCCTCCTGATGGCGGGATTTCCTACGAGCAGTACTTC,CASSLRPPDGGISYEQYF
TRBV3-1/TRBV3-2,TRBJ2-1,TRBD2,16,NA,TGTGCCAGCAGCCAAGCAAAAGCGGGAGGGCGGAATGAGCAGTTCTTC,CASSQAKAGGRNEQFF
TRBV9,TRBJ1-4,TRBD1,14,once,TGTGCCAGCAGCGTAGCAGGGGGGCTAGGAAAACTGTTTTTT,CASSVAGGLGKLFF
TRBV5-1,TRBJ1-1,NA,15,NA,TGCGCCAGCAGGGATCACAGGGAATGGGTTACCGAAGCTTTCTTT,CASRDHREWVTEAFF
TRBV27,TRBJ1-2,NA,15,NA,TGTGCCAGCAGCTTGGACCCCGGGGCTAACTATGGCTACACCTTC,CASSLDPGANYGYTF
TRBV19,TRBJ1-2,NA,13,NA,TGTGCCAGTGGCGATGTGGCCCCGAATGGCTACACCTTC,CASGDVAPNGYTF
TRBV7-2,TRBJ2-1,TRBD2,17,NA,TGTGCCAGCAGTCCCCCGAGCGGGACTCCAAGGTACAATGAGCAGTTCTTC,CASSPPSGTPRYNEQFF
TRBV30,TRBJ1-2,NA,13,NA,TGTGCCTGGAGCCCGTTTGGGTTACCGGGCTACACCTTC,CAWSPFGLPGYTF
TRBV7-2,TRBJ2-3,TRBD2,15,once,TGTGCCAGCAGCTTAAACGGACTAGCGGCAGATACGCAGTATTTT,CASSLNGLAADTQYF
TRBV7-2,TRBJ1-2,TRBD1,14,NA,TGTGCCAGCAGCCCCTCGAGACAGGGTCTTGGCTACACCTTC,CASSPSRQGLGYTF
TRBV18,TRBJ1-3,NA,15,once,TGTGCCAGCTCACCGGCCAGTCTCTCTGGAAACACCATATATTTT,CASSPASLSGNTIYF
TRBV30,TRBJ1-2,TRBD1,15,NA,TGTGCCTGGAGCCCGGGACAGGTCTCTAACTATGGCTACACCTTC,CAWSPGQVSNYGYTF
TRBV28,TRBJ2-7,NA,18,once,TGTGCCAGCAGCCTCAGTCCGGTGGCTCAGGGCCTTTACTACGAGCAGTACTTC,CASSLSPVAQGLYYEQYF
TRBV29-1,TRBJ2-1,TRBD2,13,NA,TGCAGCGCCCGGGCCGGGGGGTACAATGAGCAGTTCTTC,CSARAGGYNEQFF
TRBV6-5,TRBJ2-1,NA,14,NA,TGTGCCAGCAGTTACGGAAAGGGATCTAATGAGCAGTTCTTC,CASSYGKGSNEQFF
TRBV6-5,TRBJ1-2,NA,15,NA,TGTGCCAGCAGTATCCCCAGAGGTGTGTCGGGCGGCTACACCTTC,CASSIPRGVSGGYTF
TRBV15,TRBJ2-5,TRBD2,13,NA,TGTGCCACCAGGGCGGGAGTAGGAGAGACCCAGTACTTC,CATRAGVGETQYF
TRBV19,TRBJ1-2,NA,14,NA,TGTGCCAGTAGTATTTCCAAGGGCTTCGGCGGCTACACCTTC,CASSISKGFGGYTF
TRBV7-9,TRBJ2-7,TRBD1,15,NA,TGTGCCAGCAGCTTTCGACAGGGGAGCTCCTACGAGCAGTACTTC,CASSFRQGSSYEQYF
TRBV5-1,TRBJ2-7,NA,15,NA,TGCGCCAGCAGCATATCACAGGGAAGCTCCTACGAGCAGTACTTC,CASSISQGSSYEQYF
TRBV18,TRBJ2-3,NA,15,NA,TGTGCCAGCTCACCACCGGGACCCTACACAGATACGCAGTATTTT,CASSPPGPYTDTQYF
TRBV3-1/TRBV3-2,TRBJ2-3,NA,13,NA,TGTGCCAGCAGTCCACCACGTGGGGATACGCAGTATTTT,CASSPPRGDTQYF
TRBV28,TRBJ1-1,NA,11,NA,TGTGCCAGCCCCTTCCGGGGTGAAGCTTTCTTT,CASPFRGEAFF
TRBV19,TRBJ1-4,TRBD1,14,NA,TGTGCCAGTAGTACCCCCCACAGGGGTGAAAAACTGTTTTTT,CASSTPHRGEKLFF
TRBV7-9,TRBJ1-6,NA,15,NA,TGTGCCAGCAGCTTAAGGCCGGGGGATAATTCACCCCTCCACTTT,CASSLRPGDNSPLHF
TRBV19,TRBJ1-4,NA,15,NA,TGTGCCAGTAGTTCGTTAATAGTAGAGGAGGAAAAACTGTTTTTT,CASSSLIVEEEKLFF
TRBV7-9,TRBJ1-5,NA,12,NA,TGTGCCAGCAGCTTTCAGGGCCAGCCCCAGCATTTT,CASSFQGQPQHF
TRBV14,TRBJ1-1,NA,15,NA,TGTGCCAGCAGCCGACAGTCTTTCGTGAACACTGAAGCTTTCTTT,CASSRQSFVNTEAFF
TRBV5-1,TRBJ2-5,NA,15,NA,TGCGCCAGCAGCCGCCAGGGGAGGGGACAAGAGACCCAGTACTTC,CASSRQGRGQETQYF
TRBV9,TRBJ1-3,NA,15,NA,TGTGCCAGCAGCGTAGGAAGCGACTCTGGAAACACCATATATTTT,CASSVGSDSGNTIYF
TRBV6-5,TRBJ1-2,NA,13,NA,TGTGCCAGCAGTACAGGGAGTAACTATGGCTACACCTTC,CASSTGSNYGYTF
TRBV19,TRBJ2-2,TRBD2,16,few,TGTGCCAGTAGCACCCTAGCGGGCGCGAACACCGGGGAGCTGTTTTTT,CASSTLAGANTGELFF
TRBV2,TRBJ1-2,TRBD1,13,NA,TGTGCCAGCACTCCCGACAGGGGAGCCGGCTACACCTTC,CASTPDRGAGYTF
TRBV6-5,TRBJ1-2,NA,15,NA,TGTGCCAGCAGTAGCCAAACGGGGTTTGGCTATGGCTACACCTTC,CASSSQTGFGYGYTF
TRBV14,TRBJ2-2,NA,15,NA,TGTGCCAGCAGCCAAGATTCCAGGGGCACCGGGGAGCTGTTTTTT,CASSQDSRGTGELFF
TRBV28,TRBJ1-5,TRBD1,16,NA,TGTGCCAGCAGTTTGGGGACAGTCCTCGGCAATCAGCCCCAGCATTTT,CASSLGTVLGNQPQHF
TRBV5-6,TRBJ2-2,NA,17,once,TGTGCCAGCAGCCTCCTCGGCGAGGGGACGAACACCGGGGAGCTGTTTTTT,CASSLLGEGTNTGELFF
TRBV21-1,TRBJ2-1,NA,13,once,TGTGCCAGCAGCAAAGTCGAGGGAGGGCCGGAGTTCTTC,CASSKVEGGPEFF
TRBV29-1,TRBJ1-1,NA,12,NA,TGCAGCGCCTTCATTGGGGGGACCGAAGCTTTCTTT,CSAFIGGTEAFF
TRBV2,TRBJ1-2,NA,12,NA,TGTGCCAGCAGTGCGGGGGTGTATGGCTACACCTTC,CASSAGVYGYTF
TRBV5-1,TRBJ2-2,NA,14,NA,TGCGCCAGCAGCTTGGGGGCGAAGTCCGGGGAGCTGTTTTTT,CASSLGAKSGELFF
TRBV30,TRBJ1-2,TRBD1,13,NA,TGTGCCTGGGGGACAGCAGCTAACTATGGCTACACCTTC,CAWGTAANYGYTF
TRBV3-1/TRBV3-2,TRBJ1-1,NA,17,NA,TGTGCCAGCAGCCAAGTTTCGTCAGAGTCTTACCACACTGAAGCTTTCTTT,CASSQVSSESYHTEAFF
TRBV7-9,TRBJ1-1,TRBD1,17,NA,TGTGCCAGCAGCTTGGTGAGGGACAGGGGGCGGAACACTGAAGCTTTCTTT,CASSLVRDRGRNTEAFF
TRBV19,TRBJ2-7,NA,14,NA,TGTGCCAGTAGTACAGGACAGAGATCCTACGAGCAGTACTTC,CASSTGQRSYEQYF
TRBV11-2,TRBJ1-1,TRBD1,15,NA,TGTGCCAGCAGCTTTCTGGGACAGGGCCACACTGAAGCTTTCTTT,CASSFLGQGHTEAFF
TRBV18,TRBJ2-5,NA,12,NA,TGTGCCAGCTCACCCCGCCAGGGGACCCAGTACTTC,CASSPRQGTQYF
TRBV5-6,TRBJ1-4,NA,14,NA,TGTGCCAGCAGCGGGGGGTACAGGGTTGAAAAACTGTTTTTT,CASSGGYRVEKLFF
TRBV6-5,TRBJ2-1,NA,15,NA,TGTGCCAGCAAAGCAACAGGGAGCTCCTACAATGAGCAGTTCTTC,CASKATGSSYNEQFF
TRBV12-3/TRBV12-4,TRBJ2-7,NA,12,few,TGTGCCAGCAGCAAGGGTACCTACGAGCAGTACTTC,CASSKGTYEQYF
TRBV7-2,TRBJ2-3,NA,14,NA,TGTGCCAGCAGCTCCGGACAGAGCACAGATACGCAGTATTTT,CASSSGQSTDTQYF